This TCR beta chain is from a study of cytomegalovirus exposure and HLA in healthy donors. This CDR3 has 15 residues. V lost 1 base, J lost 7 bases, and 13 bases lay in between. Germline V gene lookup returns CDR1 SGHTA and CDR2 FQGNSA. TCRdb keeps only in-frame clones here, not all; method: immunoSEQ multiplex PCR. The sample lists 130,000 or so clones, roughly 84% seen once, with 2.1% in the top ten. V and J are TRBV7-2 and TRBJ1-4; D perhaps matches TRBD1 (5 bases). This receptor was identified in a woman aged 30 to 39 in good health and CMV-seronegative. The sample consisted of PBMCs. CDR3 in amino acids: CASSLEGREGEKLFF. The DNA for the CDR3 is TGTGCCAGCAGCTTAGAGGGCAGGGAGGGTGAAAAACTGTTTTTT.